Presented here are 26 T cell receptor beta chains from one specimen sequenced in a study of memory CD8 T cells in hepatitis C reinfection. Sequenced by immunoSEQ multiplex PCR; TCRdb stores in-frame clones only, minus some. The sample records about 50,000 clones, roughly 87% being singletons. Time point in this sample: late/post reinfection, 12 to 24 weeks after detection. Sorted cells were sequenced directly ex vivo without any in vitro expansion. Sequencing input: naive CD8+ T cells sorted from blood. The source is a man aged 18 to 30 with hepatitis C virus infection.

The chain couples TRBV5-6 to TRBJ2-7, with 8 bases lining up with TRBD2. The trim removed 4 bases at V and 4 bases at J, leaving 16 bases unmatched. This CDR3 region has 17 residues. CDR1 is SGHDT, CDR2 YYEEEE, per germline. CDR3 in DNA: TGTGCCAGCAGCCCGAATGGGGCTAGCGGGTTTCCTTACGAGCAGTACTTC. Translated: CASSPNGASGFPYEQYF.

The chain has TRBV19 and TRBJ2-7, with 13 bases identical to TRBD2. CDR1 and CDR2 (germline): LNHDA, SQIVND (reference sequence). The CDR3 covers 13 residues. The V segment lost 5 bases and the J segment 8 bases; nucleotides outside the gene matches: 3. The CDR3 DNA reads as TGTGCCAGTAGTCCTGGGACTAGCGGGAAGCAGTACTTC. It yields the protein CASSPGTSGKQYF.

This chain links TRBV29-1 with TRBJ1-2; perhaps TRBD1 as D (6 bases). The CDR3 loop spans 17 amino acids. CDR1 is SQVTM, CDR2 ANQGSEA, per germline. Trimming removed 5 bases from V and 2 bases from J, with 24 bases in between. The CDR3 DNA follows: TGCAGCGTTTTTATCGGGCAGGGGCTGGATTTCAACTATGGCTACACCTTC. It codes for CSVFIGQGLDFNYGYTF.

The rearrangement joins TRBV27 to TRBJ2-7, with D hard to call. Germline V lookup: CDR1 MNHEY, CDR2 SMNVEV (reference sequence). This CDR3 comprises 14 residues. Trimming took 4 bases from V and 3 from J, leaving 13 bases between them. The CDR3, as DNA: TGTGCCAGCAGTTCTCTCGAGCACCTCTACGAGCAGTACTTC. Its translation is CASSSLEHLYEQYF.

The V call is TRBV2, the J call TRBJ2-1, with TRBD1 matching 8 bases. The CDR3 has 14 amino acids. V shed 6 bases and J 4 bases; nucleotides not matched to a gene: 5. CDR1 is SNHLY, CDR2 FYNNEI, per germline. As DNA, the CDR3 is TGTGCCAGCAGGTTGACAGGGGCTTACAATGAGCAGTTCTTC. Protein product: CASRLTGAYNEQFF.

The chain couples TRBV6-5 to TRBJ1-4, with D unclear. Germline CDR1 reads MNHEY; CDR2 reads SVGAGI. The CDR3 length is 14 residues. V lost 7 bases and J lost 8, with 17 bases in between. The CDR3 DNA is TGTGCCAGCACCCCAAGAGGGTTAGAGGAAAAACTGTTTTTT. This translates into CASTPRGLEEKLFF.

The chain links TRBV4-3 to TRBJ2-5; 12 bases line up with TRBD2. J gave up 8 bases and V 2 bases, and 9 bases lay outside the gene matches. This CDR3 is 16 amino acids long. Germline values: CDR1 LGHNA, CDR2 YSLEER. The CDR3 region is CASSQTSGGTAFTQYF. DNA for the CDR3: TGCGCCAGCAGCCAAACTAGCGGGGGGACTGCGTTTACCCAGTACTTC.

The V and J genes are TRBV30 and TRBJ2-5; the match to TRBD1 covers 7 bases. This CDR3 region has 13 residues. Germline-derived CDR1 and CDR2 are GTSNPN and SVGIG (reference sequence). Trimming took 6 bases from V and 2 from J; bases not matched to a gene: 6. CDR3 residues: CACLRDRQETQYF. Written as DNA, the CDR3 is TGTGCCTGCCTCCGGGACAGACAAGAGACCCAGTACTTC.

This chain connects TRBV21-1 to TRBJ1-2; the table names TRBD1, a call not compared with the DNA. TRBV21-1 is listed as a pseudogene. The CDR3 extends over 19 amino acids. Written as DNA, the CDR3 is TGTGCCAGCAGCAATCGAGGCGGGCCAGGGGGAGAGAAGGACTATGGCTACACCTTC. Its translation: CASSNRGGPGGEKDYGYTF.

The rearrangement uses TRBV5-4 and TRBJ2-3; 8 positions match TRBD2. V gave up 4 bases and J gave up 0 bases; unmatched junction bases: 7. The CDR3 is 16 amino acids. CDR1 is SGHNT, CDR2 YYREEE, per germline (reference sequence). The CDR3 DNA reads as TGTGCCAGCAGCATAGCGGGGATGACTAGCACAGATACGCAGTATTTT. Residues: CASSIAGMTSTDTQYF.

The CDR3 sequence is CASSLGGGNNSPLHF. The DNA for the CDR3 is TGTGCCAGCAGCCTCGGGGGGGGGAATAATTCACCCCTCCACTTT. The rearrangement links TRBV9 to TRBJ1-6, with D possibly matching TRBD1 (5 bases). Germline values: CDR1 SGDLS, CDR2 YYNGEE. Between the trimmed V and J ends, which lost 4 bases and 5 bases, there was a span of 13 bases. CDR3 length: 15 amino acids. Based on the CDR3 plus reference TRBV9 and TRBJ1-6, the full variable domain is DSGVTQTPKHLITATGQRVTLRCSPRSGDLSVYWYQQSLDQGLQFLIQYYNGEERAKGNILERFSAQQFPDLHSELNLSSLELGDSALYFCASSLGGGNNSPLHFGNGTRLTVT.

The chain uses TRBV5-6 and TRBJ2-7; TRBD1 agrees at 10 bases. In germline, CDR1 is SGHDT, CDR2 YYEEEE. The length of the CDR3 is 19 residues. The V segment lost 3 bases and the J segment 1 base; nucleotides outside the gene matches: 16. CDR3 DNA sequence: TGTGCCAGCAGCTATGAGGGACAGGGGATCCTACCCGGATCCTACGAGCAGTACTTC. Amino acids: CASSYEGQGILPGSYEQYF.

This chain joins TRBV7-9 and TRBJ2-3; D remains unclear. Germline CDR1 is SEHNR and CDR2 is FQNEAQ (reference sequence). V lost 1 base and J lost 2, with 10 bases in between. The CDR3 has 15 residues. CDR3 sequence (DNA): TGTGCCAGCAGCTTAGGTCTCAGGCACACAGATACGCAGTATTTT. Amino acid sequence: CASSLGLRHTDTQYF.

This chain connects TRBV7-9 to TRBJ2-3; D call uncertain. The V and J ends lost 5 bases and 0 bases respectively, with 6 bases between them. The germline V gene has CDR1 SEHNR and CDR2 FQNEAQ (reference sequence). The CDR3 has 13 amino acids. The CDR3 is CASSPSSTDTQYF. CDR3 DNA sequence: TGTGCCAGCAGCCCTTCTAGCACAGATACGCAGTATTTT.

In this sample, this clone is medium-sized (0.01 to 0.1%). The chain has TRBV7-6 and TRBJ2-2, with a tentative D call TRBD1 (5 bases). The CDR3 is made up of 13 amino acids. CDR1 and CDR2 from the germline V gene are SGHVS and FNYEAQ. Trimming removed 5 bases from V and 3 bases from J, with 7 bases in between. CDR3 residues: CASSKGDTGELFF. The DNA for the CDR3 is TGTGCCAGCAGCAAAGGGGACACCGGGGAGCTGTTTTTT.

The chain is built from TRBV5-1 and TRBJ1-1; 10 positions agree with TRBD1. Germline V CDR1 and CDR2: SGHRS, YFSETQ. V gave up 0 bases and J gave up 10 bases; unmatched junction bases: 6. The CDR3 length is 14 residues. CDR3 bases: TGCGCCAGCAGCTTGGGACAGGGGGCCCTTGGAGCTTTCTTT. Its translation: CASSLGQGALGAFF.

The chain employs TRBV7-8 and TRBJ2-7; tentative D call: TRBD2 (5 bases). CDR1 SGHVS and CDR2 FQNEAQ come from the germline V gene. The CDR3 sequence is 15 residues long. The V and J ends lost 5 bases and 2 bases respectively, with 16 bases between them. CDR3 in DNA: TGTGCCAGCAGCGAAAGGCCGGGGATCCCCTACGAGCAGTACGTC. It encodes CASSERPGIPYEQYV.

Here the CDR3 reads CASRGGGYLSPLHF. In DNA form, the CDR3 reads TGTGCCAGCAGGGGAGGGGGATACCTTTCACCCCTCCACTTT. The gene calls are TRBV7-9 and TRBJ1-6; D is possibly TRBD1 (6 bases). Trimming cost V 6 bases and J 9 bases, with 15 bases left between them. The CDR3 has 14 amino acids. Germline assignment: CDR1 SEHNR and CDR2 FQNEAQ (reference sequence).

This chain links TRBV7-9 with TRBJ2-1; 7 nucleotides match TRBD2. The junction had 5 bases not matched to a gene; V was cut back by 4 bases and J by 2 bases. The CDR3 spans 15 residues. Germline V gene lookup returns CDR1 SEHNR and CDR2 FQNEAQ (reference sequence). CDR3 loop: CASSSAAGAYNEQFF. For the CDR3, the DNA is TGTGCCAGCAGCTCCGCCGCGGGAGCCTACAATGAGCAGTTCTTC.

This chain joins TRBV19 and TRBJ2-5; no clear D gene. The CDR3 runs to 13 residues. CDR1 and CDR2 (germline): LNHDA, SQIVND (reference sequence). V lost 5 bases, J lost 2 bases, and 9 bases lay in between. CDR3 loop: CASSSWSQETQYF. For the CDR3, the DNA is TGTGCCAGTAGTTCTTGGAGTCAAGAGACCCAGTACTTC.

The CDR3 protein is CASSEAQTGGNEQFF. As DNA, the CDR3 is TGTGCCAGCAGTGAAGCCCAGACAGGGGGCAATGAGCAGTTCTTC. V usage is TRBV6-1 and J usage is TRBJ2-1, with 9 bases fitting TRBD1. V was pared by 0 bases and J by 6 bases, with 3 bases of the junction left unmatched. Germline V lookup: CDR1 MNHNS, CDR2 SASEGT. The CDR3 runs 15 residues.

This clone was found once. The chain combines TRBV6-6 with TRBJ1-1, with 7 bases aligning to TRBD1. V lost 6 bases, J lost 4 bases, and 5 bases stayed unmatched. The germline gives CDR1 MNHNY, CDR2 SVGAGI (reference sequence). CDR3 length: 13 amino acids. CDR3 amino acids: CASRTGTSTEAFF. In DNA form, the CDR3 reads TGTGCCAGCAGGACAGGGACCTCCACTGAAGCTTTCTTT.

The chain is built from TRBV7-9 and TRBJ2-7; 7 nucleotides agree with TRBD1. This CDR3 has 14 residues. CDR1 is SEHNR and CDR2 is FQNEAQ in the germline V gene (reference sequence). Germline trimming cut 9 bases from V and 2 bases from J; bases unmatched to any gene: 10. The CDR3 here is CASGPRTGTYEQYF. The CDR3 nucleotides are TGTGCCAGTGGCCCCCGGACAGGCACCTACGAGCAGTACTTC.

The gene calls are TRBV29-1 and TRBJ2-5, with a tentative D call TRBD1 (6 bases). V gave up 3 bases and J gave up 3 bases, with 17 bases separating them. This CDR3 is 15 amino acids long. Germline V gives CDR1 SQVTM, CDR2 ANQGSEA. The CDR3 DNA reads as TGCAGCGTTGAGTGGGCAGGGGAACGCGAAGAGACCCAGTACTTC. This codes for CSVEWAGEREETQYF.

The chain joins TRBV5-1 to TRBJ2-1; 15 nucleotides line up with TRBD2. Germline assignment: CDR1 SGHRS and CDR2 YFSETQ. The CDR3 spans 15 residues. The V gene end was trimmed by 7 bases and the J gene end by 8 bases; junction bases not matched to a gene: 7. The DNA for the CDR3 is TGCGCCAGCTCCGTGGGACTAGCGGGAGGCTATGAGCAGTTCTTC. Its protein product is CASSVGLAGGYEQFF.

The CDR3 loop reads CASSPDRGNSPLHF. CDR3 coding DNA: TGTGCCAGCTCACCCGACAGGGGGAATTCACCCCTCCACTTT. The rearrangement uses TRBV18 and TRBJ1-6, with TRBD1 matching over 9 bases. The CDR3 has 14 amino acids. Unmatched junction bases numbered 1, after V lost 3 bases and J lost 7 bases. CDR1 is KGHSH, CDR2 LQKENI, per germline.